The T cell receptor (beta chain) under discussion was sequenced for a study of cytomegalovirus exposure and HLA in healthy donors. The CDR3 sequence is 13 residues long. CDR1 and CDR2 from the germline V gene are SGHNT and YYREEE (reference sequence). Trimming left V 4 bases short and J 6 bases short, with 13 bases between. The primer mix had 60 Vbeta and 13 Jbeta primers. TCRdb's copy holds only in-frame clones and misses some; the assay was immunoSEQ multiplex PCR. Of some 250,000 clones listed, roughly 87% are singletons. The V call is TRBV5-4, the J call TRBJ1-1, with D maybe TRBD1 (6 bases). The TCR sequence derives from a woman aged 40 to 50 in good health and CMV-seropositive. Input material: PBMCs. The chain's CDR3 is CASSPRDTAEAFF. CDR3 coding DNA: TGTGCCAGCAGCCCTCGGGACACCGCTGAAGCTTTCTTT.